This T cell receptor (beta chain) was recovered during a study of Ad26.COV2.S vaccination and SARS-CoV-2 variants. Whole-study results and caveats: While placebo recipients had lower spike-specific TCR breadth, vaccine recipients had more. Analytic work on TCR breadth and depth might have understated the full extent of total T cell responses.

Points on this clone: Its antigen is as yet unknown.

The repertoire was sequenced with immunoSEQ multiplex PCR; TCRdb's copy has only in-frame clones and lacks some. This sample carries some 350,000 clones, 92% of them seen once, and the ten largest clones take about 3.9%. The CDR3 has 15 amino acids. The germline CDR1 and CDR2 sequences are MNHEY and SVGEGT. V was trimmed by 2 bases and J by 0 bases, leaving 10 bases between them. This rearrangement joins TRBV6-2 or TRBV6-3 to TRBJ1-2, with D tentatively TRBD1 (6 bases). The clonotype was recovered from a human donor who had recovered from COVID-19. The source material was peripheral blood, sampled after recovery from COVID-19. CDR3 sequence reads: CASSYHGGTNYGYTF. CDR3 DNA: TGTGCCAGCAGTTACCATGGGGGCACTAACTATGGCTACACCTTC.